These 30 T cell receptor beta chains came from one sample sequenced in a study of blood T cell repertoires in COVID-19. The protocol was immunoSEQ multiplex PCR, while the TCRdb copy is restricted to in-frame clones and leaves out a portion. The table shows about 97,000 clones, with about 78% occurring only once. Input material: peripheral blood. All receptors come from a man in his fifties or sixties with active or convalescent COVID-19.

CDR3 amino acids: CASSSGQGGNSPLHF. Written as DNA, the CDR3 is TGTGCCAGCAGCAGTGGACAGGGCGGGAATTCACCCCTCCACTTT. The chain recombines TRBV11-3 with TRBJ1-6; TRBD1 aligns across 8 bases. The CDR3 sequence is 15 residues long. The J segment lost 7 bases and the V segment lost 5 bases, leaving 7 bases of the junction unmatched. Germline CDR1 reads SGHNT; CDR2 reads YENEEA.

Here the CDR3 reads CASSLRRLGRNTIYF. DNA for the CDR3: TGTGCCAGCAGCTTGAGAAGGCTGGGCAGAAACACCATATATTTT. The chain is built from TRBV5-6 and TRBJ1-3, with D hard to call. Germline V gene data show CDR1 as SGHDT and CDR2 as YYEEEE. The V gene lost 1 base and the J gene lost 5 bases, with 13 bases spanning the gap. The CDR3 is 15 residues long.

This chain joins TRBV3-1 (or the pseudogene TRBV3-2) and TRBJ2-7; the match to TRBD2 covers 7 bases. The CDR3 is 16 residues long. V lost 0 bases to trimming and J lost 3 bases; unmatched junction nucleotides: 8. In germline, CDR1 is LGHDT, CDR2 YNNKEL (reference sequence). The CDR3, as DNA: TGTGCCAGCAGCCAAGATGGTGCTAGCGGTGACTACGAGCAGTACTTC. This sequence encodes CASSQDGASGDYEQYF.

The V gene is TRBV27, the J gene TRBJ1-3, with D possibly matching TRBD1 (6 bases). Trimming took off 5 bases at V and 2 bases at J, with 16 bases between the two ends. The CDR3 covers 16 residues. Per germline, CDR1 MNHEY and CDR2 SMNVEV (reference sequence). CDR3 amino acids: CASSPPPDRPGNTIYF. The CDR3 coding sequence is TGTGCCAGCAGTCCCCCCCCCGACAGGCCTGGAAACACCATATATTTT.

At least ten counts were recorded for this clone. The chain uses TRBV5-1 and TRBJ2-1, with 8 bases aligning to TRBD2. V trimming: 4 bases; J trimming: 10 bases; junction bases outside the gene matches: 10. The CDR3 consists of 14 residues. Germline V gives CDR1 SGHRS, CDR2 YFSETQ. The CDR3 sequence is CASSPGGTSGEQFF. The CDR3 DNA follows: TGCGCCAGCAGCCCGGGGGGTACTAGCGGAGAGCAGTTCTTC. The full variable domain, rest sourced from reference TRBV5-1 and TRBJ2-1, is KAGVTQTPRYLIKTRGQQVTLSCSPISGHRSVSWYQQTPGQGLQFLFEYFSETQRNKGNFPGRFSGRQFSNSRSEMNVSTLELGDSALYLCASSPGGTSGEQFFGPGTRLTVL.

The chain carries TRBV5-1 and TRBJ2-7; 7 nucleotides line up with TRBD1. Germline CDR1 SGHRS, CDR2 YFSETQ. The CDR3 is 16 amino acids. V lost 4 bases to trimming and J lost 1 base; unmatched junction nucleotides: 11. CDR3: CASSPGTAVGSYEQYF. Written as DNA, the CDR3 is TGCGCCAGCAGCCCGGGGACAGCCGTCGGATCCTACGAGCAGTACTTC.

The V gene is TRBV18, the J gene TRBJ2-5, with D possibly matching TRBD2 (6 bases). V lost 3 bases and J 5 bases, leaving 16 bases between the germline ends. The CDR3 runs 15 residues. Germline V lookup: CDR1 KGHSH, CDR2 LQKENI. Here the CDR3 reads CASSPSTGGTETQYF. CDR3 DNA sequence: TGTGCCAGCTCACCTTCGACCGGGGGTACGGAGACCCAGTACTTC.

CDR3 amino acids: CATSRGQAPYQPQHF. CDR3 DNA sequence: TGTGCCACCAGCAGGGGGCAAGCCCCTTATCAGCCCCAGCATTTT. The chain uses TRBV15 and TRBJ1-5, with a possible D match to TRBD1 (5 bases). CDR1 and CDR2 from the germline V gene are LNHNV and YYDKDF (reference sequence). V was pared by 3 bases and J by 5 bases, with 14 bases between. CDR3 length: 15 amino acids.

This chain links TRBV14 with TRBJ2-5; TRBD2 matches at 12 bases. This CDR3 has 19 residues. J gave up 5 bases and V 4 bases, and 17 bases lay outside the gene matches. Per germline, CDR1 SGHDN and CDR2 FVKESK. The CDR3 here is CASSPSPRRLAGDPETQYF. CDR3 bases: TGTGCCAGCAGCCCCTCCCCCCGCCGACTAGCGGGAGACCCCGAGACCCAGTACTTC.

The V call is TRBV9, the J call TRBJ1-4, with 10 bases aligning to TRBD1. With V trimmed by 0 bases and J by 7 bases, 6 bases remained unmatched. This CDR3 is built from 16 residues. CDR1 is SGDLS and CDR2 is YYNGEE in the germline V gene. The CDR3 loop reads CASSVAGQGVGEKLFF. As DNA, the CDR3 is TGTGCCAGCAGCGTAGCTGGACAGGGGGTTGGTGAAAAACTGTTTTTT.

This clone was observed once. J is TRBJ2-5 and V is TRBV29-1; D might be TRBD1 (5 bases). In germline, CDR1 is SQVTM, CDR2 ANQGSEA. With 2 bases removed from V and 0 bases from J, the gap between germline ends came to 10 bases. The CDR3 extends over 14 amino acids. CDR3 coding DNA: TGCAGCGTTGAACCGACAGAGTACCAAGAGACCCAGTACTTC. Protein: CSVEPTEYQETQYF.

The chain links TRBV10-2 to TRBJ2-7, with TRBD1 as a possible D gene (6 bases). The CDR3 is 13 residues long. Trimming cost V 5 bases and J 2 bases, with 10 bases left between them. Germline CDR1 WSHSY, CDR2 SAAADI. The CDR3 DNA reads as TGCGCCAGCAGTAGGGACACCACCTACGAGCAGTACGTC. Amino acids: CASSRDTTYEQYV.

Only a few counts were recorded for this clone. The chain is built from TRBV11-2 and TRBJ2-7, with a weak D call TRBD1 (6 bases). This CDR3 is built from 13 residues. V lost 5 bases and J lost 3, with 11 bases in between. CDR1 SGHAT and CDR2 FQNNGV come from the germline V gene. This CDR3 is CASSLVQGYEQYV. CDR3 bases: TGTGCCAGCAGCCTAGTACAGGGCTACGAGCAGTACGTC.

This clone was observed a handful of times. J is TRBJ1-4 and V is TRBV18; D gene uncertain. The CDR3 has 16 residues. V was cut by 0 bases and J by 0 bases, with 8 bases left in between. Germline-derived CDR1 and CDR2 are KGHSH and LQKENI. For the CDR3, the DNA is TGTGCCAGCTCACCACCATCCCGCGCAACTAATGAAAAACTGTTTTTT. Translation: CASSPPSRATNEKLFF.

This clone was seen once. The chain uses TRBV27 and TRBJ2-7; 15 positions match TRBD2. Germline assignment: CDR1 MNHEY and CDR2 SMNVEV (reference sequence). The CDR3 sequence is 17 residues long. V dropped 6 bases and J dropped 6; count of bases not matched to a gene: 12. The CDR3 sequence is CASSRGLAGGRGGEQYF. The CDR3 DNA follows: TGTGCCAGCAGCCGGGGACTAGCGGGAGGACGGGGGGGCGAGCAGTACTTC.

CDR3 sequence: CASSLGRELFF. The CDR3 nucleotides are TGTGCCAGCAGCTTGGGGCGGGAGCTGTTTTTT. The chain couples TRBV7-3 to TRBJ2-2; a weak D match, TRBD1 (5 bases). Germline-derived CDR1 and CDR2 are SGHTA and FQGTGA. The CDR3 length is 11 residues. The V and J ends lost 3 bases and 9 bases respectively, with 5 bases between them. Looking up the rest from reference TRBV7-3 and TRBJ2-2 gives the full variable domain: GAGVSQTPSNKVTEKGKYVELRCDPISGHTALYWYRQSLGQGPEFLIYFQGTGAADDSGLPNDRFFAVRPEGSVSTLKIQRTERGDSAVYLCASSLGRELFFGEGSRLTVL.

V is TRBV19 and J is TRBJ1-1, with D perhaps TRBD1 (6 bases). The germline V gene encodes CDR1 LNHDA and CDR2 SQIVND (reference sequence). Trimming removed 7 bases from V and 3 bases from J, with 12 bases in between. The CDR3 covers 13 residues. This CDR3 reads CASTVGGYTEAFF. In DNA form, the CDR3 reads TGTGCCAGTACCGTAGGGGGTTACACTGAAGCTTTCTTT.

This clone showed up just once. The chain combines TRBV7-2 with TRBJ2-3, with TRBD2 identical over 12 bases. The trim removed 10 bases at V and 1 base at J, leaving 3 bases unmatched. Germline CDR1 reads SGHTA; CDR2 reads FQGNSA. This CDR3 region has 14 residues. The DNA for the CDR3 is TGTGCCAAAAGACTAGCGGGAGGCACAGATACGCAGTATTTT. This sequence encodes CAKRLAGGTDTQYF.

This CDR3 reads CAIGTGFTRNTIYF. CDR3 coding DNA: TGTGCCATCGGGACAGGCTTTACCAGAAACACCATATATTTT. The rearrangement uses TRBV10-3 and TRBJ1-3; 8 nucleotides match TRBD1. Germline V lookup: CDR1 ENHRY, CDR2 SYGVKD. Losses at the gene ends were 8 bases for V and 5 bases for J; bases not matched to a gene: 8. The CDR3 spans 14 residues.

The rearrangement joins TRBV25-1 to TRBJ2-3; D not certain. With 8 bases removed from V and 1 base from J, the gap between germline ends came to 7 bases. Germline-derived CDR1 and CDR2 are MGHDK and SYGVNS. This CDR3 spans 12 amino acids. CDR3 amino acids: CASGRGTDTQYF. The CDR3 nucleotides read TGTGCCAGCGGTCGCGGCACAGATACGCAGTATTTT.

V and J are TRBV2 and TRBJ2-1; 7 bases agree with TRBD1. The germline CDR1 and CDR2 sequences are SNHLY and FYNNEI. J was trimmed by 2 bases and V by 6 bases; bases with no gene match: 10. The CDR3 is made up of 16 amino acids. For the CDR3, the DNA is TGTGCCAGCAGCGCCCTGGGACAGACCACCTACAATGAGCAGTTCTTC. Translation gives CASSALGQTTYNEQFF.

This chain links TRBV20-1 with TRBJ1-2; 8 nucleotides align to TRBD1. This CDR3 contains 11 residues. From germline, CDR1 is DFQATT and CDR2 SNEGSKA (reference sequence). V trimming: 6 bases; J trimming: 12 bases; junction bases outside the gene matches: 9. CDR3 in amino acids: CSAVGQGLNTF. CDR3 DNA sequence: TGCAGTGCGGTAGGACAGGGTTTGAACACCTTC.

There are many counts of this clone. The V gene is TRBV6-6, the J gene TRBJ2-1; D is possibly TRBD1 (5 bases). CDR1 MNHNY and CDR2 SVGAGI come from the germline V gene (reference sequence). The CDR3 has 16 residues. Trimming stripped 0 bases from V and 0 bases from J, with 9 bases between. In DNA, the CDR3 is TGTGCCAGCAGTTACTCCAGGGCGAGCTCCTACAATGAGCAGTTCTTC. It codes for CASSYSRASSYNEQFF.

The gene calls are TRBV5-1 and TRBJ2-7; TRBD2 is a possible D gene (7 bases). Germline V gene data show CDR1 as SGHRS and CDR2 as YFSETQ. The CDR3 consists of 15 residues. Trimming cost V 6 bases and J 0 bases, with 16 bases left between them. The CDR3 nucleotides read TGCGCCAGCAAGGGGGGGGGCCAGAGCTCCTACGAGCAGTACTTC. Its translation is CASKGGGQSSYEQYF.

This chain links TRBV4-3 with TRBJ2-1, with D possibly being TRBD2 (6 bases). The CDR3 totals 19 residues. In germline, CDR1 is LGHNA, CDR2 YSLEER. Trimming took 0 bases from V and 1 from J, leaving 19 bases between them. CDR3: CASSQDRGAGTPSYNEQFF. The DNA for the CDR3 is TGCGCCAGCAGCCAAGATCGGGGAGCCGGGACTCCTTCCTACAATGAGCAGTTCTTC.

J is TRBJ1-2 and V is TRBV28; TRBD1 is a possible D gene (6 bases). With 11 bases removed from V and 2 bases from J, the gap between germline ends came to 18 bases. The CDR3 totals 14 residues. Germline CDR1 MDHEN, CDR2 SYDVKM. CDR3 nucleotides: TGTGCCTTACAGATGAGGGGGTCCAACTATGGCTACACCTTC. It translates to CALQMRGSNYGYTF.

The genes are TRBV7-2 and TRBJ1-5; D unclear. The CDR3 contains 15 residues. The V gene's germline CDR1 is SGHTA and CDR2 FQGNSA. Between the trimmed V and J ends, which lost 5 bases and 4 bases, there was a span of 15 bases. DNA of the CDR3: TGTGCCAGCAGCCCACGGGCGGGAGGGAATCAGCCCCAGCATTTT. This codes for CASSPRAGGNQPQHF.

V gene TRBV18 combines with J gene TRBJ2-6; tentative D call: TRBD1 (5 bases). The CDR3 extends over 15 amino acids. V was trimmed by 3 bases and J by 0 bases, leaving 6 bases between them. Germline V gene sequence: CDR1 KGHSH, CDR2 LQKENI. The CDR3 DNA reads as TGTGCCAGCTCACCTGACAGCTCTGGGGCCAACGTCCTGACTTTC. Amino acid sequence: CASSPDSSGANVLTF.

The chain recombines TRBV7-8 with TRBJ2-7; 7 bases line up with TRBD2. V lost 1 base, J lost 6 bases, and 6 bases stayed unmatched. Per the germline V gene, CDR1 is SGHVS and CDR2 is FQNEAQ. There are 14 residues in the CDR3. The CDR3 spells CASSLGFGGSEQYF. DNA of the CDR3: TGTGCCAGCAGCTTAGGATTCGGCGGGAGCGAGCAGTACTTC.

J is TRBJ1-1 and V is TRBV3-1 (or the pseudogene TRBV3-2), with TRBD1 matching over 8 bases. The CDR3 extends over 15 amino acids. The junction had 6 bases not matched to a gene; V was cut back by 3 bases and J by 3 bases. The V gene's germline CDR1 is LGHDT and CDR2 YNNKEL (reference sequence). This chain's CDR3 is CASSHSGQGHTEAFF. In DNA, the CDR3 is TGTGCCAGCAGCCATTCCGGACAGGGACACACTGAAGCTTTCTTT.